One sample yielded the 2 T cell receptor beta chains listed below, sequenced in a study of cytomegalovirus exposure and HLA in healthy donors. 13 Jbeta primers and 60 Vbeta primers were used for the PCR. Profiled with immunoSEQ multiplex PCR; TCRdb holds only in-frame clones, not every one. The sample carries 180,000 or so clones, around four fifths recorded once. Sequencing was done on a sample of PBMCs. The receptor set was obtained from a woman aged 30 to 39 in good health and CMV-seronegative.

This clone was seen more than once but under ten times. The rearrangement links TRBV6-5 to TRBJ2-5; a weak D match, TRBD2 (6 bases). This CDR3 is 13 amino acids long. Trimming took off 7 bases at V and 5 bases at J, with 14 bases between the two ends. Germline CDR1 MNHEY, CDR2 SVGAGI. The DNA for the CDR3 is TGTGCCAGCACCCCCACGGGAGAGGAGACCCAGTACTTC. Its protein is CASTPTGEETQYF.

The chain joins TRBV10-1 to TRBJ2-1; TRBD2 matches at 7 bases. Germline V CDR1 and CDR2: WNHNN, SYGVQD (reference sequence). CDR3 length: 16 residues. With 7 bases clipped from V and 0 bases from J, the junction kept 9 bases outside the gene matches. The CDR3 nucleotides are TGCGCCAGCAACCAGACTAGCAGGAGCTCCTACAATGAGCAGTTCTTC. It codes for CASNQTSRSSYNEQFF.